Given below is one T cell receptor (beta chain) in context. As yet, its antigen is unknown. The data were produced by immunoSEQ multiplex PCR, yet TCRdb's version contains in-frame clones alone and is incomplete. The sample lists roughly 25,000 clones, roughly 76% occurring once. On cycle 4 day 1 and cycle 7 day 1, as well as at baseline, blood was sampled. Germline V gene lookup returns CDR1 MNHNS and CDR2 SASEGT. V shed 8 bases and J shed 5 bases, with 10 bases lying between them. This CDR3 is 12 amino acids long. These data belong to a study of OX40 agonist ivuxolimab in advanced cancers. Turning to the study itself: Mean age approximately 66 years, range roughly 20 to 85; approximately 83% male. Broader study findings: The antigens recognized by the expanded peripheral T cells, that is their antigen specificity, were not determined. Mean expanded clone counts were higher in CD8+ than CD4+ T cells.

This TCR was recovered from an adult with an advanced solid tumor such as melanoma, head and neck, liver or kidney cancer. Specimen: CD4+ or CD8+ T cells sorted from blood, collected in a trial of the OX40 agonist ivuxolimab. V and J are TRBV6-1 and TRBJ2-1, with D maybe TRBD1 (6 bases). This CDR3 reads CASARTDNEQFF. As DNA, the CDR3 is TGTGCCAGCGCGCGGACAGACAATGAGCAGTTCTTC.